This T cell receptor (beta chain) is from a study of T cell clonotyping in hematopoietic cell transplantation. This CDR3 has 16 amino acids. The V gene lost 1 base and the J gene lost 4 bases, with 17 bases spanning the gap. CDR1 is SGHTA and CDR2 is FQGNSA in the germline V gene. Sequencing was performed with immunoSEQ multiplex PCR; in TCRdb, only in-frame clones are kept and a portion is missing. Altogether fewer than 15,000 clones are present, 72% being singletons, with the ten largest covering approximately 15%. The genes are TRBV7-2 and TRBJ2-7, with no clear D. Specimen: peripheral blood mononuclear cells, collected 180 days after allogeneic stem cell transplant. This receptor was taken from a male patient aged 60 to 75 who had an allogeneic stem cell transplant from an unrelated donor, so the T cells may come from the graft donor. Some clones in this sample may be carry-over from other donors' samples. The CDR3 DNA reads as TGTGCCAGCAGCTTAGGGGCGCTAATACCGATTTACGAGCAGTACTTC. Translation gives CASSLGALIPIYEQYF.